There are a few counts of the clone carrying this T cell receptor (beta chain). Only in-frame clones appear in the TCRdb table, and some are missing; sequencing was by immunoSEQ multiplex PCR. Among about 86,000 clones, 85% to 90% were seen once, and the ten largest hold about 10%. This sample is part of a study of control samples from healthy donors and cancer patients. V dropped 10 bases and J dropped 8 bases, with 23 bases sitting between them. This CDR3 region has 14 residues. CDR1 and CDR2 (germline): MDHEN, SYDVKM. The specimen was PBMCs. The genes are TRBV28 and TRBJ1-2; D is possibly TRBD1 (5 bases). The clonotype was recovered from a woman in her forties or fifties with colorectal cancer. The CDR3 here is CATRRGTDGRGYTF. CDR3 in DNA: TGTGCCACCCGACGGGGGACCGACGGGAGAGGCTACACCTTC.